Presented here are 13 T cell receptor beta chains from one specimen sequenced in a study of Ad26.COV2.S vaccination and SARS-CoV-2 variants. This sample's treatment: approximately 18 received Ad26.COV2.S at low or high dose, single or two shots; a few received placebo; per-sample allocation not given. Sampling was done on day 63 after the first vaccine or placebo injection. The assay was immunoSEQ multiplex PCR, and TCRdb's table has in-frame clones only and misses some. The data contain hundreds of thousands of clones, about 86% of them singletons. The input for sequencing was peripheral blood, taken in a trial of Ad26.COV2.S vaccine versus placebo. The receptors here all came from a person aged 18-65 years who received the Ad26.COV2.S COVID-19 vaccine or a placebo.

The CDR3, as DNA: TGTGCCACCAGTGATCCCCAGGGTAGGGTGGGCCGAGGTGAAAAACTGTTTTTT. Residues: CATSDPQGRVGRGEKLFF. V and J are TRBV24-1 and TRBJ1-4; TRBD1 might be the D (5 bases). Trimming pared 3 bases from V and 7 bases from J, leaving 23 bases between. The CDR3 spans 18 residues. Germline V lookup: CDR1 KGHDR, CDR2 SFDVKD.

Comment on this clone: The sample holds other DNA sequences that translate to the same CDR3. J is TRBJ1-1 and V is TRBV28, with D tentatively TRBD1 (5 bases). CDR3 length: 12 residues. V lost 5 bases and J lost 5, with 9 bases in between. Germline V gene data show CDR1 as MDHEN and CDR2 as SYDVKM. CDR3 nucleotides: TGTGCCAGCAGTCTCCGGGGGACTGAAGCTTTCTTT. Residues: CASSLRGTEAFF.

The chain links TRBV19 to TRBJ2-1, with D possibly matching TRBD1 (7 bases). The germline V and J ends were trimmed by 6 bases and 6 bases, with 18 bases remaining between them. There are 15 residues in the CDR3. Germline V gene data show CDR1 as LNHDA and CDR2 as SQIVND (reference sequence). This chain's CDR3 is CASRGGGDPANEQFF. The CDR3 DNA reads as TGTGCCAGTAGAGGGGGCGGGGACCCCGCCAATGAGCAGTTCTTC.

The chain recombines TRBV2 with TRBJ1-2; 7 bases match TRBD1. The CDR3 contains 13 residues. Losses at the gene ends were 3 bases for V and 3 bases for J; bases not matched to a gene: 1. Germline V gene sequence: CDR1 SNHLY, CDR2 FYNNEI. CDR3 loop: CASSDRGDYGYTF. Here the CDR3 DNA reads TGTGCCAGCAGTGACAGGGGGGACTATGGCTACACCTTC.

The V call is TRBV5-8, the J call TRBJ1-6, with no clear D. Deletions cut 1 base from V and 7 bases from J, with 12 bases between. Looked up from germline, CDR1 is SGHTS and CDR2 is YDEGEE. The CDR3 length is 15 residues. The CDR3 spells CASSLRGSRNSPLHF. The CDR3 DNA is TGTGCCAGCAGCTTGAGAGGTTCACGGAATTCACCCCTCCACTTT.

The chain has TRBV11-2 and TRBJ1-4, with TRBD1 as a possible D gene (5 bases). This CDR3 comprises 15 residues. V lost 3 bases to trimming and J lost 3 bases, with 11 bases between them. CDR1 and CDR2 (germline): SGHAT, FQNNGV. CDR3: CASSLLGVSNEKLFF. The CDR3 coding sequence is TGTGCCAGCAGCTTGTTGGGGGTTTCTAATGAAAAACTGTTTTTT.

The chain uses TRBV28 and TRBJ2-5, with 13 positions matching TRBD2. J lost 5 bases, V lost 4 bases, and 10 bases had no gene match. CDR1 is MDHEN and CDR2 is SYDVKM in the germline V gene. This CDR3 has 17 residues. Here the CDR3 reads CASSSGTSGVRGETQYF. DNA for the CDR3: TGTGCCAGCAGTTCCGGGACTAGCGGGGTCAGAGGGGAGACCCAGTACTTC. Variable domain in full (rest from reference TRBV28 and TRBJ2-5): DVKVTQSSRYLVKRTGEKVFLECVQDMDHENMFWYRQDPGLGLRLIYFSYDVKMKEKGDIPEGYSVSREKKERFSLILESASTNQTSMYLCASSSGTSGVRGETQYFGPGTRLLVL.

This clone was seen more than once but under ten times. V is TRBV5-1 and J is TRBJ2-1, with D uncertain. This CDR3 has 15 residues. From germline, CDR1 is SGHRS and CDR2 YFSETQ. V was cut by 4 bases and J by 5 bases, with 16 bases left in between. CDR3 region: CASSPYRPVDNEQFF. Here the CDR3 DNA reads TGCGCCAGCAGCCCTTATCGTCCGGTCGACAATGAGCAGTTCTTC.

This chain connects TRBV18 to TRBJ2-5, with D uncertain. CDR1 and CDR2 from the germline V gene are KGHSH and LQKENI. This CDR3 is 14 amino acids long. V was trimmed by 0 bases and J by 5 bases, leaving 10 bases between them. CDR3 protein: CASSPPTPGETQYF. CDR3 nucleotides: TGTGCCAGCTCACCACCAACCCCCGGTGAGACCCAGTACTTC.

This rearrangement joins TRBV4-1 to TRBJ2-7; D is ambiguous. The CDR3 length is 13 residues. The V gene lost 1 base and the J gene lost 5 bases, with 9 bases spanning the gap. Looked up from germline, CDR1 is MGHRA and CDR2 is YSYEKL. CDR3 residues: CASSQVRLHEQYF. The CDR3 DNA reads TGCGCCAGCAGCCAAGTTAGGCTCCACGAGCAGTACTTC.

The chain carries TRBV19 and TRBJ1-1; D is uncertain. Trimming took off 6 bases at V and 8 bases at J, with 16 bases between the two ends. The germline V gene encodes CDR1 LNHDA and CDR2 SQIVND (reference sequence). CDR3 length: 13 amino acids. The CDR3 sequence is CASSMIWGEEAFF. As DNA, the CDR3 is TGTGCCAGTAGCATGATTTGGGGAGAGGAAGCTTTCTTT.

In its sample, this clone was seen a few times. The rearrangement uses TRBV4-1 and TRBJ2-7; 7 nucleotides match TRBD1. The ends lost 1 base at V and 3 bases at J; junction bases unmatched: 9. The CDR3 is 16 residues long. Germline lookup yields CDR1 MGHRA and CDR2 YSYEKL. CDR3 DNA: TGCGCCAGCAGCCAAGGGAGACAGGGAAGGTTCTACGAGCAGTACTTC. Translated: CASSQGRQGRFYEQYF.

This chain joins TRBV28 and TRBJ1-2; 10 bases agree with TRBD1. Germline V gene sequence: CDR1 MDHEN, CDR2 SYDVKM. V dropped 6 bases and J dropped 1; count of bases not matched to a gene: 8. This CDR3 spans 16 amino acids. In DNA form, the CDR3 reads TGTGCCAGCAGAGCACCGGGACAGGGGAGTAACTATGGCTACACCTTC. Translated, it gives CASRAPGQGSNYGYTF.